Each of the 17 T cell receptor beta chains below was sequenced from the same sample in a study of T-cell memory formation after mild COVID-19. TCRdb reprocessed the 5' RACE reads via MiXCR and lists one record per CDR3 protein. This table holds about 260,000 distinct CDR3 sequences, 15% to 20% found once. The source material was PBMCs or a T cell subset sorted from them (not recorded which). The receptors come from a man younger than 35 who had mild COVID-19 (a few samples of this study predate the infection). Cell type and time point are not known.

CDR3 sequence reads: CASSQDLTAPGYTF. The CDR3, as DNA: TGCGCCAGCAGCCAAGATCTGACAGCACCTGGCTACACCTTC. The chain uses TRBV4-1 and TRBJ1-2; maybe TRBD1 (5 bases). The CDR3 sequence is 14 residues long. Germline CDR1 is MGHRA and CDR2 is YSYEKL. V lost 0 bases and J 7 bases, leaving 12 bases between the germline ends.

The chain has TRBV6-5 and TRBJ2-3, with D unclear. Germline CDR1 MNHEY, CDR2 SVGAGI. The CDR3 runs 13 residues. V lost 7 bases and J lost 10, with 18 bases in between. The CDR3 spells CASTDFRASAQYF. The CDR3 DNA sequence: TGTGCCAGCACCGACTTCCGAGCATCCGCGCAGTATTTT.

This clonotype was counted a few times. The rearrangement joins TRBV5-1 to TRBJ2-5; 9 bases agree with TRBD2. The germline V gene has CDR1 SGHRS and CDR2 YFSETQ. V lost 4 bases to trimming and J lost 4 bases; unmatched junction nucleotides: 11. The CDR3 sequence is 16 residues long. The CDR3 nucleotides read TGCGCCAGCAGCCCGAGTAGCGGGGGCCCCGGAGAGACCCAGTACTTC. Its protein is CASSPSSGGPGETQYF.

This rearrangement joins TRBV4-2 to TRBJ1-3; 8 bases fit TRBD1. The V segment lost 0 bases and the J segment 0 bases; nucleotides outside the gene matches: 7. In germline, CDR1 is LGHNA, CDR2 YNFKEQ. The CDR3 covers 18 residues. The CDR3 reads CASSQEAQGAFSGNTIYF. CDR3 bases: TGTGCCAGCAGCCAAGAAGCGCAGGGGGCCTTCTCTGGAAACACCATATATTTT.

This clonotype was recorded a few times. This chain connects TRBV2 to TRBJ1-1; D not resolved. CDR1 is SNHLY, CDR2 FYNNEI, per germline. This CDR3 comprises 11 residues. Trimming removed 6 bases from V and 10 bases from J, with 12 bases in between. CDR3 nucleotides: TGTGCCAGCAGGGAAAGTAGACGAGCTTTCTTT. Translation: CASRESRRAFF. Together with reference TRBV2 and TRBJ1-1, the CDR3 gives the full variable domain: EPEVTQTPSHQVTQMGQEVILRCVPISNHLYFYWYRQILGQKVEFLVSFYNNEISEKSEIFDDQFSVERPDGSNFTLKIRSTKLEDSAMYFCASRESRRAFFGQGTRLTVV.

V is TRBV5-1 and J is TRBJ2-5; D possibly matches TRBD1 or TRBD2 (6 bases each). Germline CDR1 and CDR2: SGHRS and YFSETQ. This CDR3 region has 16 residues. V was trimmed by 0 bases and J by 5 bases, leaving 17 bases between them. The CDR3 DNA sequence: TGCGCCAGCAGCTTGGCCGTGGGGGGCGATGTGGAGACCCAGTACTTC. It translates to CASSLAVGGDVETQYF.

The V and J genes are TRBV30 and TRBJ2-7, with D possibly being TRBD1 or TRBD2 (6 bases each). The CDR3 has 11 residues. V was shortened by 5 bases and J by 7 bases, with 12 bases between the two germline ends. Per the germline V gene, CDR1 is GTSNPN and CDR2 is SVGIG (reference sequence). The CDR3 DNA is TGTGCCTGGCGTATAGGGGGGGAGCAGTACTTC. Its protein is CAWRIGGEQYF.

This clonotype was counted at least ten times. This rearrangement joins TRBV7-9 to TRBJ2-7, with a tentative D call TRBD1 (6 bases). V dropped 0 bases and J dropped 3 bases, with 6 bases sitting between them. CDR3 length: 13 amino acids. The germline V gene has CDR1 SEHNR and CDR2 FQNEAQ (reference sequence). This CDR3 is CASSLADSYEQYF. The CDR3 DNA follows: TGTGCCAGCAGCTTAGCGGACAGCTACGAGCAGTACTTC.

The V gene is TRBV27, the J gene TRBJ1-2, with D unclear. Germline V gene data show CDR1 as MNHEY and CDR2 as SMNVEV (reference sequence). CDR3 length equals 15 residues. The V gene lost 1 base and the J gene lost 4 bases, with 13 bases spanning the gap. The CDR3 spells CASSLYSGDAYGYTF. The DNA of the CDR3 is TGTGCCAGCAGTTTATATTCCGGAGATGCCTATGGCTACACCTTC.

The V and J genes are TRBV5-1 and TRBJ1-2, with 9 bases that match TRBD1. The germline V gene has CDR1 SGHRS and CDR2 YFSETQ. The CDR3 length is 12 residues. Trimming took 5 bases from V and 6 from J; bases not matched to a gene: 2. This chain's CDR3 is CASSRTGDGYTF. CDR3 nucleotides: TGCGCCAGCAGTAGGACAGGGGATGGCTACACCTTC.

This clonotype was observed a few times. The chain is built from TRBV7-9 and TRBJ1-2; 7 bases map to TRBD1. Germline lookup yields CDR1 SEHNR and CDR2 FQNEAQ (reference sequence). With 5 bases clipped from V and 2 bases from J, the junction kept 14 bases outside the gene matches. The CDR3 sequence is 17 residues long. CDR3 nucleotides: TGTGCCAGCAGCACAACACGACAGGGCCCGAGCAACTATGGCTACACCTTC. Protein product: CASSTTRQGPSNYGYTF.

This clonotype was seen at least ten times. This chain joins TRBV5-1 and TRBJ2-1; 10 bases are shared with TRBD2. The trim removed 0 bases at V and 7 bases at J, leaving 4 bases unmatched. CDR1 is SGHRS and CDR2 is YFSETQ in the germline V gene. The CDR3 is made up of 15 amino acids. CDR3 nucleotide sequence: TGCGCCAGCAGCTTGGATCCTAGCGGGGGTAATGAGCAGTTCTTC. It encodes CASSLDPSGGNEQFF.

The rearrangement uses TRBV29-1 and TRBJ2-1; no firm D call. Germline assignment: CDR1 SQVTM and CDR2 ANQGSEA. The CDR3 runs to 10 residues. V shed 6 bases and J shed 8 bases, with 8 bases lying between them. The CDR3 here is CSVRHYEQFF. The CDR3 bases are TGCAGCGTCAGACACTATGAGCAGTTCTTC.

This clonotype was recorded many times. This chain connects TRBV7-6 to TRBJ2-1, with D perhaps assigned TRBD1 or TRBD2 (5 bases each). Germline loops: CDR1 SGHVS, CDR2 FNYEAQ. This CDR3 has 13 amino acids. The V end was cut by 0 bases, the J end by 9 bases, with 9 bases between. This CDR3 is CASSLAMGTEQFF. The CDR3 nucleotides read TGTGCCAGCAGCTTAGCGATGGGGACTGAGCAGTTCTTC.

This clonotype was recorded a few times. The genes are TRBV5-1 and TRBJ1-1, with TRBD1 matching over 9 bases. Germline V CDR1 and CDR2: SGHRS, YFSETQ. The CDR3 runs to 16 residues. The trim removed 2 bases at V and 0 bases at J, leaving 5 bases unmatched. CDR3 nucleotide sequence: TGCGCCAGCAGCTTACCGACAGGGGGGTTGAACACTGAAGCTTTCTTT. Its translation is CASSLPTGGLNTEAFF.

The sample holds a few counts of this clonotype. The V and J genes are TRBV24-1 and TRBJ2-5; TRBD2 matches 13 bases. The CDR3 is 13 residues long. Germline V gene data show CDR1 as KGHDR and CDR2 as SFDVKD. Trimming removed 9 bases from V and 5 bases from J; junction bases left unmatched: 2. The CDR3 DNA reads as TGTGCCACCGGACTAGCGGGGGAGGAGACCCAGTACTTC. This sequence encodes CATGLAGEETQYF.

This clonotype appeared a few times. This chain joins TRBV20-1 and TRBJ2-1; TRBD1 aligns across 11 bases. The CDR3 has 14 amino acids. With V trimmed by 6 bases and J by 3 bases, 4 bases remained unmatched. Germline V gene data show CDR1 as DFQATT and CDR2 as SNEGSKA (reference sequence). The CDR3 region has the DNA TGCAGTGCCGAGGGACAGGGGGTCTACAATGAGCAGTTCTTC. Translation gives CSAEGQGVYNEQFF.